This record covers a single TCR beta chain. This entry belongs to a study of blood T cell repertoires in COVID-19. Profiling relied on immunoSEQ multiplex PCR, and the TCRdb table lists in-frame clones only, not all of them. Of about 160,000 clones listed, 60% to 85% were seen once; the top ten hold roughly 8%. CDR3 length equals 15 residues. J gave up 0 bases and V 6 bases, and 5 bases lay outside the gene matches. The germline V gene encodes CDR1 MNHEY and CDR2 SMNVEV (reference sequence). The sequencing input was peripheral blood. This clonotype was obtained from a man in his 60s with acute or convalescent COVID-19. This chain connects TRBV27 to TRBJ2-5, with TRBD1 identical over 9 bases. The CDR3 DNA follows: TGTGCCAGCAGATCCGGGACAGGGTACCAAGAGACCCAGTACTTC. Amino acid sequence: CASRSGTGYQETQYF.